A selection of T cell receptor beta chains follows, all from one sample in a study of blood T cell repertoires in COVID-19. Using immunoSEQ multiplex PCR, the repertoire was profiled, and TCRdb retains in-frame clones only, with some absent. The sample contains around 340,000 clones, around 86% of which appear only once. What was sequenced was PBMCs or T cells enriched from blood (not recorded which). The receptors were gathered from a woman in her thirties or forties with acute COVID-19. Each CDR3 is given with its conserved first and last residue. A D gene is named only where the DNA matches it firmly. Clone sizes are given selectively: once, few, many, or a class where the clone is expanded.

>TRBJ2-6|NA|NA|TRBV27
TGTGCCAGCAGAACTAACATACACTCTGGGGCCAACGTCCTGACTTTC
CASRTNIHSGANVLTF
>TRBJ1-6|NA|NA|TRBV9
TGTGCCAGCAGCTTGGGGGACGGGGAGGGTTCACCCCTCCACTTT
CASSLGDGEGSPLHF
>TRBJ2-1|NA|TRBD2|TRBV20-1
TGCAGTGCTAGTAGTCTAGCGGGAGATTGTTACAATGAGCAGTTCTTC
CSASSLAGDCYNEQFF
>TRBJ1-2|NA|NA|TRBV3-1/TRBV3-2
TGTGCCAGCAGCCACAACACGGGACAAACATCTGGCTACACCTTC
CASSHNTGQTSGYTF
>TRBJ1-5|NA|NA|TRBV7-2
TGTGCCAGCAGCTTAGCGGGGCAGGGCAATCAGCCCCAGCATTTT
CASSLAGQGNQPQHF
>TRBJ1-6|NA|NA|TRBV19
TGTGCCACCCAAATGCAGGATTCACCCCTCCACTTT
CATQMQDSPLHF
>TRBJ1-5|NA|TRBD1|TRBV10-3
TGTGCCATCAGTGTGGGGGACAGGGGAGGGGGCAATCAGCCCCAGCATTTT
CAISVGDRGGGNQPQHF
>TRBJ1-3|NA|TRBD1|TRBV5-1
TGCGCCAGCAGCTTGGGAAAAGGGGACAGGGGGAGCGCCATATATTTT
CASSLGKGDRGSAIYF
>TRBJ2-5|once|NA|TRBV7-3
TGTGCCAGCAGCTTAACCCCCAGGGAGACCCAGTACTTC
CASSLTPRETQYF
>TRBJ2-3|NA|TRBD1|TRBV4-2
TGTGCCAGCAGCCAAGTGGGGACAGGAGATACGCAGTATTTT
CASSQVGTGDTQYF
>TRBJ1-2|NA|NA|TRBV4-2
TGTGCCAGCAGCCAAGGCGGAGGCGGGGTCTATGGCTACACCTTC
CASSQGGGGVYGYTF
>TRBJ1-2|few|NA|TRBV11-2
TGTGCCAGCAGCTTAGATCTTCGGGGAGGCTACACCTTC
CASSLDLRGGYTF
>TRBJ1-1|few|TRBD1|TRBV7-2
TGTGCCAGCAGCCTGTCCGGGACAGCGAACACTGAAGCTTTCTTT
CASSLSGTANTEAFF
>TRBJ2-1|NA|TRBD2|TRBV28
TGTGCCAGCAGTTCCTCGACAGGGACCGGGACTAGCGGGAGCGGTGAGCAGTTCTTC
CASSSSTGTGTSGSGEQFF
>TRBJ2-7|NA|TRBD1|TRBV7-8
TGTGCCAGCAGAAAAGGGACAGGGACCTCCTACGAGCAGTACTTC
CASRKGTGTSYEQYF
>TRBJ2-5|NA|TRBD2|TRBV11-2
TGTGCCAGCAGCTCAGGGGGGGGAGGACTAGCGGGAGGCGGTGAGACCCAGTACTTC
CASSSGGGGLAGGGETQYF
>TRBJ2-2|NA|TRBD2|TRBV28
TGTGCCAGCAGTTTCGGCGGACTAGCGGGAACCGGGGAGCTGTTTTTT
CASSFGGLAGTGELFF
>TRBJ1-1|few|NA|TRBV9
TGTGCCAGCAGCGTAGAGGGGGAAGGCACTGAAGCTTTCTTT
CASSVEGEGTEAFF
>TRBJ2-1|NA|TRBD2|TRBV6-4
TGTGCCAGCAGTTTAGCGGGAGGGAAAATACCCAACAATGAGCAGTTCTTC
CASSLAGGKIPNNEQFF
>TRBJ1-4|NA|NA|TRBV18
TGTGCCAGCTCACTAATAGGACAGAATGAAAAACTGTTTTTT
CASSLIGQNEKLFF
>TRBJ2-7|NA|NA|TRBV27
TGTGCCAGCAGTTTACAAGGGGTGGTCGGCATCTACGAGCAGTACTTC
CASSLQGVVGIYEQYF
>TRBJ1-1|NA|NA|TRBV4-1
TGCGCCAGCAGCTCTCTGACAGGTTTAGGCACTGAAGCTTTCTTT
CASSSLTGLGTEAFF
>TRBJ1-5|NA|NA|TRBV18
TGTGCCAGCTCACGCGTCCAGGATCAGCCCCAGCATTTT
CASSRVQDQPQHF
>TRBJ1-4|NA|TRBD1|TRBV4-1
TGCGCCAGCAGCCTCGGGCAGGGGGTATCGGTTGAAAAACTGTTTTTT
CASSLGQGVSVEKLFF